The clone carrying this T cell receptor (beta chain) was seen a few times. No antigen is known for it. CDR1 and CDR2 from the germline V gene are DFQATT and SNEGSKA (reference sequence). The CDR3 sequence is 13 residues long. The V gene lost 6 bases and the J gene lost 6 bases, with 16 bases spanning the gap. For ophthalmopathy patients, the Clinical Activity Score was at least 3 and the NOSPECS grade at least 4; duration was under 3 months. Pregnant or lactating patients were excluded, as were those with uncontrolled infection or other autoimmune disease. The diagnoses drew upon clinical symptoms, serum thyroxine and TRAb, thyroid ultrasound and orbital computed tomography. Using RNA transcripts as the source, TCR beta CDR3 regions were amplified. The primer set for the first-round RT-PCR of the TCR CDR3 was HTBI. TCRdb re-called the multiplex PCR reads through MiXCR, storing one row per CDR3 protein. The data contain nearly 250,000 distinct CDR3 sequences, around 15% of them singletons.

This record comes from a study of T cells in Graves' hyperthyroidism and ophthalmopathy. Study-level points and caveats: Most clonotypes that expanded in the thyroid above 0.001 also showed up in blood.

Sequencing was performed on blood. This chain uses TRBV20-1 with TRBJ2-3, with D possibly being TRBD2 (7 bases). The clonotype was recovered from a woman under 30 with Graves' ophthalmopathy. CDR3 in amino acids: CSADRGAGDTQYF. For the CDR3, the DNA is TGCAGTGCCGACCGGGGGGCGGGCGATACGCAGTATTTT.